This T cell receptor (beta chain) was captured in a study of early T cells in non-severe SARS-CoV-2 infection. Study details: Alpha and beta chains were unpaired, from unsorted whole-blood bulk RNA. Study-wide results and caveats: VDJdb matching favored anti-spike CD8 responses, missing private and CD4 specificities.

The germline gives CDR1 SQVTM, CDR2 ANQGSEA. The germline V and J ends were trimmed by 5 bases and 4 bases, with 11 bases remaining between them. The CDR3 is made up of 12 amino acids. Comment on this clonotype: Its target is not known.

Individual cDNA molecules each received unique molecular identifiers attached to them. TCRdb processed the 5' RACE reads anew with MiXCR; each CDR3 protein has one entry. Of 70,000 to 95,000 distinct CDR3 sequences in the sample, roughly 16% are singletons; the top ten hold approximately 2.9%. The source material was whole blood. The chain combines TRBV29-1 with TRBJ1-1, with D perhaps matching TRBD1 (6 bases). The source is an adult who was a healthcare worker with PCR-confirmed SARS-CoV-2 infection or an uninfected control (not recorded which). This CDR3 reads CSVLQGGTEAFF. In DNA form, the CDR3 reads TGCAGCGTTCTACAGGGAGGCACTGAAGCTTTCTTT.